This T cell receptor beta chain was found in a study of control samples from healthy donors and cancer patients. Profiling relied on immunoSEQ multiplex PCR, and the TCRdb table lists in-frame clones only, not all of them. Among some 140,000 clones listed, about 94% were seen once. The CDR3 has 15 residues. V lost 3 bases, J lost 0 bases, and 9 bases lay in between. The germline CDR1 and CDR2 sequences are SGHRS and YFSETQ. The specimen was blood. The TCR was taken from a man aged 40-49 years in good health. The genes are TRBV5-1 and TRBJ2-2, with a tentative D call TRBD2 (5 bases). DNA for the CDR3: TGCGCCAGCAGCTCGGCGGGTCCGAACACCGGGGAGCTGTTTTTT. Translated, it gives CASSSAGPNTGELFF.